This TCR beta chain was sequenced during a study of CD4 T cells in relation to SARS-CoV-2 and coronaviruses. In the study overall: PBMCs were cultured with antigen for over nine days before TCR beta sequencing. A couple of subjects were Hispanic; patients were roughly eight males and 4 females.

Naive or memory CD4+ cells were cultured 1:1 with T cell-depleted PBMCs plus CEF. The study, taken as a whole, reports: Each donor contributed either pre-pandemic or post-infection samples, not both.

The germline V and J ends were trimmed by 0 bases and 5 bases, with 16 bases remaining between them. Germline CDR1 and CDR2: MGHRA and YSYEKL. The CDR3 consists of 16 residues. Profiling relied on immunoSEQ multiplex PCR, and the TCRdb table lists in-frame clones only, not all of them. This table holds about 38,000 clones, under 85% found once. In its sample, this clone was seen once. What it binds is unknown. V and J are TRBV4-1 and TRBJ2-5, with TRBD2 as a possible D gene (5 bases). Input material: memory CD4+ T cells from PBMCs, cultured in vitro. The TCR sequence derives from an adult with COVID-19. CDR3 sequence: CASSQDGVERLETQYF. The CDR3, as DNA: TGCGCCAGCAGCCAAGACGGGGTAGAGAGGTTGGAGACCCAGTACTTC.